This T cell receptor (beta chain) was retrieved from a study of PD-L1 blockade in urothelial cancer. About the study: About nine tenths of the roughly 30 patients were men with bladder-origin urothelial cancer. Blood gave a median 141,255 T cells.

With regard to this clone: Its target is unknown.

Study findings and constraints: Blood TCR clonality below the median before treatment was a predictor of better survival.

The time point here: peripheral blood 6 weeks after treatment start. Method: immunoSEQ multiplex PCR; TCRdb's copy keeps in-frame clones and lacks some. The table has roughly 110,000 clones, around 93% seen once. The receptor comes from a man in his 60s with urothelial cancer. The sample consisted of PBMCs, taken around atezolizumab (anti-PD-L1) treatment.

Written as DNA, the CDR3 is TGTGCCAGCAGCTTGGGGACTAGCGGGAGTACAGATACGCAGTATTTT. As protein: CASSLGTSGSTDTQYF. The rearrangement joins TRBV7-9 to TRBJ2-3, with TRBD2 identical over 14 bases. There are 16 residues in the CDR3. The V gene's germline CDR1 is SEHNR and CDR2 FQNEAQ (reference sequence). With V trimmed by 3 bases and J by 3 bases, 2 bases remained unmatched.